Presented here are 5 T cell receptor beta chains from one specimen sequenced in a study of spatial heterogeneity in lung cancer (dated by TCRdb to between 2018 and 2021). In light of the paper, this sample's time point label describes: sample taken at primary tumor resection. The paper as a whole reports these results and caveats: The tumor nonsynonymous mutation count correlated with the number of expanded intratumoral alpha and beta TCRs.

Antigens for these TCRs are unknown. The library was made by 5' RACE. TCRdb shows the sequencer as NextSeq 500. TCRdb ran its own pipeline on the public reads, namely fastp trimming at Q25 and MiXCR clone calling, and kept in-frame beta chains. Rows merge per CDR3 protein into single entries with the most common DNA and genes. For this sample there are about 11,000 distinct CDR3 sequences; around 5.5% appear just once. The ten largest make up 12% of the sample. The input for sequencing was lung tumor tissue, taken at surgery. The receptor source for this set is a male donor with early-stage non-small cell lung cancer.

Of note for this clonotype: Found in a library prepared for alpha chains, this beta chain is an off-target read, and its abundance has little meaning. The chain couples TRBV7-6 to TRBJ2-5; no clear D gene. The V gene's germline CDR1 is SGHVS and CDR2 FNYEAQ. The CDR3 length is 16 residues. Trimming left V 2 bases short and J 4 bases short, with 17 bases between. Here the CDR3 reads CASSLSQTNVGETQYF. In DNA form, the CDR3 reads TGTGCCAGCAGCTTAAGCCAAACAAATGTGGGAGAGACCCAGTACTTC.

This clonotype was seen ten or more times. Since the library was made to target alpha chains, this beta chain is a stray read and its abundance is not meaningful. This rearrangement joins TRBV20-1 to TRBJ2-5; D possibly matches TRBD1 or TRBD2 (7 bases each). There are 16 residues in the CDR3. The V end was cut by 0 bases, the J end by 4 bases, with 18 bases between. Germline V gene lookup returns CDR1 DFQATT and CDR2 SNEGSKA (reference sequence). In DNA, the CDR3 is TGCAGTGCTAGAGATCACGCAGGGGGGGTTGCAGAGACCCAGTACTTC. Translated, it gives CSARDHAGGVAETQYF.

This clonotype was detected ten times or more. This beta chain lies outside the target of a library built for alpha chains; its clone size means little. The V call is TRBV10-2, the J call TRBJ2-3, with 14 positions matching TRBD2. V shed 6 bases, J shed 0 bases, and the junction held 8 bases outside the gene matches. This CDR3 comprises 18 residues. Germline CDR1 and CDR2: WSHSY and SAAADI. The DNA for the CDR3 is TGCGCCAGCAGCCCGGGACTAGCGGGGGCAACTAGCACAGATACGCAGTATTTT. Amino acid sequence: CASSPGLAGATSTDTQYF.

At least ten counts were recorded for this clonotype. A library made for alpha chains picked up this beta chain off target, so its size means little. This CDR3 is CACLRQGLKGEQYF. DNA of the CDR3: TGTGCCTGCCTAAGACAGGGTCTCAAGGGGGAGCAGTACTTC. The V and J genes are TRBV30 and TRBJ2-7; 7 nucleotides line up with TRBD1. Germline lookup yields CDR1 GTSNPN and CDR2 SVGIG (reference sequence). V shed 6 bases and J 7 bases; nucleotides not matched to a gene: 15. The CDR3 runs 14 residues.

In this sample, this clonotype turned up many times. The library was prepared for alpha chains; this beta chain is a stray read, so its frequency means little. The chain employs TRBV12-3 or TRBV12-4 and TRBJ1-1; D is unclear. The CDR3 is made up of 13 amino acids. Between the trimmed V and J ends, which lost 7 bases and 1 base, there was a span of 10 bases. The DNA for the CDR3 is TGTGCCAGCACCCCGAACAGGAACACTGAAGCTTTCTTT. Residues: CASTPNRNTEAFF.